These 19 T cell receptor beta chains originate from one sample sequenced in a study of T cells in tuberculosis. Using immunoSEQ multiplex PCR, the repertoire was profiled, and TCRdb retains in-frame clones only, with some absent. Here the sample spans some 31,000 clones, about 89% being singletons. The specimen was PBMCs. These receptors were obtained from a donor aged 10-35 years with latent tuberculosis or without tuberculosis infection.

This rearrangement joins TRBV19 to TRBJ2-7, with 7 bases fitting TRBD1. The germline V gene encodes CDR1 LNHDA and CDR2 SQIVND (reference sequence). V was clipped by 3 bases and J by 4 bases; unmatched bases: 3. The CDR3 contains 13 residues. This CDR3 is CASSMGQLYEQYF. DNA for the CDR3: TGTGCCAGTAGTATGGGACAGCTTTACGAGCAGTACTTC.

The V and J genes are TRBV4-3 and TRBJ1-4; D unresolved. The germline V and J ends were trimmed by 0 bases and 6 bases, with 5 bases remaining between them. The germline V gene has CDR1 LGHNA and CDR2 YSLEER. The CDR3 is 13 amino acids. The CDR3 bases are TGCGCCAGCAGCCAAGATACGGATGAAAAACTGTTTTTT. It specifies CASSQDTDEKLFF.

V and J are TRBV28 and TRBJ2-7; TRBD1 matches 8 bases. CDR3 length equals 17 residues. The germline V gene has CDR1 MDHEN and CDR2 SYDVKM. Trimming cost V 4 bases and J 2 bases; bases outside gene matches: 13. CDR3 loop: CASSSYLRGRRAYEQYF. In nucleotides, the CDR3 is TGTGCCAGCAGTTCCTATCTCAGGGGGCGCCGAGCCTACGAGCAGTACTTC.

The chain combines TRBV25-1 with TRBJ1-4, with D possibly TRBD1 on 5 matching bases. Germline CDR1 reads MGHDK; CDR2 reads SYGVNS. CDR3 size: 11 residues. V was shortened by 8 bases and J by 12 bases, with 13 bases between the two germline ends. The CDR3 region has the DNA TGTGCCAGCGCCGACAGAAGTGAACTGTTTTTT. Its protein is CASADRSELFF.

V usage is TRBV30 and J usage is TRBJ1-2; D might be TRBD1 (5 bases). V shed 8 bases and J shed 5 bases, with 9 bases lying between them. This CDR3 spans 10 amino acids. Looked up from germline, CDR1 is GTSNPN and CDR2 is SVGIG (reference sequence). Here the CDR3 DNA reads TGTGCCCGCGGGGGGTATGGCTACACCTTC. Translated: CARGGYGYTF. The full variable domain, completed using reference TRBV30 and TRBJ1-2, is SQTIHQWPATLVQPVGSPLSLECTVEGTSNPNLYWYRQAAGRGLQLLFYSVGIGQISSEVPQNLSASRPQDRQFILSSKKLLLSDSGFYLCARGGYGYTFGSGTRLTVV.

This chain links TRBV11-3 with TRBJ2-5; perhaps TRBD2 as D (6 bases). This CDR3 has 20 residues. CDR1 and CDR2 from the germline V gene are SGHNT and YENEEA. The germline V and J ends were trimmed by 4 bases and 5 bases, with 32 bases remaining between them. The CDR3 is CASSSSRTMEDTQSGETQYF. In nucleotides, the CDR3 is TGTGCCAGCAGCTCATCCCGGACTATGGAGGACACTCAATCCGGGGAGACCCAGTACTTC.

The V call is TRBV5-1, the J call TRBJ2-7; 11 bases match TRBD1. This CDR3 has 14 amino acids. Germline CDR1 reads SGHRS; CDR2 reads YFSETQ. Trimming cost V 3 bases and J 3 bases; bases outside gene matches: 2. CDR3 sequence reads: CASSWGTGGYEQYF. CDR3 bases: TGCGCCAGCAGCTGGGGGACAGGGGGCTACGAGCAGTACTTC.

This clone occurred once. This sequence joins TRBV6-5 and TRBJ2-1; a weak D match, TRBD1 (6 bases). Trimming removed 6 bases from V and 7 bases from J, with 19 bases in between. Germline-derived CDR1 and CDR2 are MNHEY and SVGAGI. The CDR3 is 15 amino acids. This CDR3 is CASSLGGRARNEQFF. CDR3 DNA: TGTGCCAGCAGCCTTGGGGGCAGGGCCCGTAATGAGCAGTTCTTC.

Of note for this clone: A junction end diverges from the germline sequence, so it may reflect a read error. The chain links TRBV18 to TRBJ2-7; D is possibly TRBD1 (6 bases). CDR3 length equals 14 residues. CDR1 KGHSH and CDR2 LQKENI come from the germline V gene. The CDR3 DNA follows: TGTGCCAGCTCACCACAAGGGCGGGCAGGGGCGATGGTCTTC. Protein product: CASSPQGRAGAMVF.

Here the CDR3 DNA reads TGTGCCAGCGCCCGGGAAAAAATCACGGAGCAGTTCTTC. Amino acid sequence: CASAREKITEQFF. This chain joins TRBV6-4 and TRBJ2-1; maybe TRBD2 (5 bases). The germline V gene encodes CDR1 MRHNA and CDR2 SNTAGT. The V and J ends lost 8 bases and 10 bases respectively, with 18 bases between them. The CDR3 has 13 residues.

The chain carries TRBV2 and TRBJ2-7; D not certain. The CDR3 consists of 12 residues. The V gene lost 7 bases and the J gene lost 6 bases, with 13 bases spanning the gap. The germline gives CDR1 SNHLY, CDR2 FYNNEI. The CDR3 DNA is TGTGCCAGCAACAGATCACCCACCGAGCAGTACTTC. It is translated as CASNRSPTEQYF.

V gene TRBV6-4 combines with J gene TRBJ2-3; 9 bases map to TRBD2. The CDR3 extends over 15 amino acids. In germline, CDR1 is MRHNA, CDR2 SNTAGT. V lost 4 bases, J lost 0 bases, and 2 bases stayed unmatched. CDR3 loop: CASSALAGSTDTQYF. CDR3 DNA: TGTGCCAGCAGTGCCCTAGCGGGGAGCACAGATACGCAGTATTTT.

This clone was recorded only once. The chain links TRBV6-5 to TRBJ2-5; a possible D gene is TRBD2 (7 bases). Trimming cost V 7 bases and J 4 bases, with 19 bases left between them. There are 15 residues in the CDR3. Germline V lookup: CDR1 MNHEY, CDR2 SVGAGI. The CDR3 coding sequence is TGTGCCAGCACCGGGGGTAGGGGGGGCACAGAGACCCAGTACTTC. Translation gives CASTGGRGGTETQYF.

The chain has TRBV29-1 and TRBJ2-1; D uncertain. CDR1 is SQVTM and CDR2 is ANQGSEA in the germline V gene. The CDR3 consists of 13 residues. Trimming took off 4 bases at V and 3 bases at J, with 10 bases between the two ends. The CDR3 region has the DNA TGCAGCGTTGTCGGTTTCGGCTACAATGAGCAGTTCTTC. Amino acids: CSVVGFGYNEQFF.

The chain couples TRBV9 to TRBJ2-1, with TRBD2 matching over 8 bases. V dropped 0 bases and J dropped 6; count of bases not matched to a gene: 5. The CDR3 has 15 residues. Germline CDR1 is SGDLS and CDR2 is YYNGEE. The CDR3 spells CASSVGGGGLNEQFF. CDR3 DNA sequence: TGTGCCAGCAGCGTAGGCGGCGGGGGGCTCAATGAGCAGTTCTTC.

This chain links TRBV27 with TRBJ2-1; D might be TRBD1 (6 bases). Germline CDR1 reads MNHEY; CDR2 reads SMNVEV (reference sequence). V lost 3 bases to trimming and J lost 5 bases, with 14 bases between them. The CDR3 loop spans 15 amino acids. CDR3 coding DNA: TGTGCCAGCAGTTTCCCGTCCGACAGGAACAATGAGCAGTTCTTC. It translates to CASSFPSDRNNEQFF.

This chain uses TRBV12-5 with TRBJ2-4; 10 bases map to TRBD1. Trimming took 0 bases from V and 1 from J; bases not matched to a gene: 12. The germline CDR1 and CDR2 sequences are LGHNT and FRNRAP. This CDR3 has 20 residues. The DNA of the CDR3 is TGTGCTAGTGGTTTGGTTCTAGCCGGGACAGGGGATCGGGCCAAAAACATTCAGTACTTC. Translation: CASGLVLAGTGDRAKNIQYF.

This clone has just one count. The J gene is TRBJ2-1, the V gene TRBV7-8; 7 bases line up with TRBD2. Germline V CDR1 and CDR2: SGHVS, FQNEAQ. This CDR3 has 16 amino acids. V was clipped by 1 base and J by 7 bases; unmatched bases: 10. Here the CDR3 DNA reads TGTGCCAGCAGCTTAGTGCCGGCGGACGGGAGGAATGAGCAGTTCTTC. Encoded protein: CASSLVPADGRNEQFF.

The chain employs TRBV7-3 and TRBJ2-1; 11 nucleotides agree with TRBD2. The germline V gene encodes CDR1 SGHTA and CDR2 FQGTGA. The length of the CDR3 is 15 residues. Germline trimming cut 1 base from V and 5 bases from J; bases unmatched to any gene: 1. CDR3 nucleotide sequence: TGTGCCAGCAGCTTAAGACTAGCGGGAAACAATGAGCAGTTCTTC. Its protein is CASSLRLAGNNEQFF.